The clone carrying this T cell receptor (beta chain) occurred once. As yet, its antigen is unknown. This sample is drawn from a study of cytomegalovirus exposure and HLA in healthy donors. Whole-study findings and limits: What was likely a sequencing artifact was a cluster of highly shared sequence variants.

This PCR relied on a set of 60 Vbeta primers and 13 Jbeta primers. This table comes from immunoSEQ multiplex PCR, and its TCRdb copy is limited to in-frame clones, with some not included. This sample has approximately 120,000 clones, with roughly 74% found just once. Germline lookup yields CDR1 SGHNT and CDR2 YYREEE (reference sequence). The CDR3 has 17 amino acids. Losses at the gene ends were 2 bases for V and 5 bases for J; bases not matched to a gene: 13. Sequenced input: PBMCs. This TCR came from a woman aged 45 to 65 in good health and CMV-seropositive. V usage is TRBV5-4 and J usage is TRBJ2-5, with 9 bases that match TRBD2. CDR3 bases: TGTGCCAGCAGCTTACGCCTAGCGGGGCCTCCGAGTGAGACCCAGTACTTC. This encodes CASSLRLAGPPSETQYF.